This T cell receptor (beta chain) originates from a study of response to subunit inactivated influenza vaccine. General study findings and limits: T cells newly recruited by each seasonal influenza vaccination are few, the authors suggested.

Comments on this clonotype: Its antigen is not identified.

Germline-derived CDR1 and CDR2 are DFQATT and SNEGSKA (reference sequence). The CDR3 has 12 amino acids. The V gene lost 2 bases and the J gene lost 0 bases, with 4 bases spanning the gap. A single record per CDR3 protein comes from TCRdb applying MiXCR to the RT-PCR reads. Altogether 610,000 or so distinct CDR3 sequences are present, around 15% being singletons, with the ten largest covering 11%. The origin of this receptor is a man over 45 who received an inactivated influenza vaccine. The chain links TRBV20-1 to TRBJ1-1; no reliable D call. Sequences were derived from PBMCs from blood, sampled less than 13 days after vaccination. CDR3: CSARLLNTEAFF. The CDR3 nucleotides read TGCAGTGCTAGACTCTTGAACACTGAAGCTTTCTTT.